This T cell receptor (beta chain) is from a study of T cells in Graves' hyperthyroidism and ophthalmopathy. Whole-study results and caveats: In blood, most of the thyroid clonotypes expanded above 0.001 were also present.

Trimming left V 2 bases short and J 5 bases short, with 9 bases between. The CDR3 totals 12 residues. Germline CDR1 reads GTSNPN; CDR2 reads SVGIG (reference sequence). Regions amplified from RNA transcripts were the TCR beta CDR3 regions. HTBI primers were employed in a first-round RT-PCR of the TCR CDR3. TCRdb re-derived calls from the multiplex PCR reads in MiXCR, one entry per CDR3 protein. In the table there are around 350,000 distinct CDR3 sequences, about 18% of which are singletons. As to this clonotype: Its antigen is currently unknown.

The hyperthyroidism patients had all been newly diagnosed, and their disease duration was under 2 months. Their ages ranged from 18 to 65 years. The specimen was blood. The rearrangement joins TRBV30 to TRBJ2-5; D gene ambiguous. This sequence was found in a woman in her 30s with Graves' hyperthyroidism that later progressed to Graves' ophthalmopathy. CDR3 sequence reads: CAWSTGPETQYF. CDR3 nucleotide sequence: TGTGCCTGGAGTACGGGTCCCGAGACCCAGTACTTC.